These 25 T cell receptor beta chains originate from one sample sequenced in a study of early stage breast cancer tumors. Produced via immunoSEQ multiplex PCR; TCRdb's table is partial and in-frame only. The sample has tens of thousands of clones; just over 90% are singletons. Source material: blood. All receptors come from a person aged 70 to 85 with breast cancer.

The chain links TRBV19 to TRBJ2-2; possibly TRBD1 for D (6 bases). V was cut by 3 bases and J by 6 bases, with 17 bases left in between. The CDR3 totals 16 residues. CDR1 is LNHDA and CDR2 is SQIVND in the germline V gene (reference sequence). CDR3 protein: CASSMGHTTGAGELFF. For the CDR3, the DNA is TGTGCCAGTAGTATGGGACACACAACCGGCGCCGGGGAGCTGTTTTTT.

The rearrangement joins TRBV28 to TRBJ1-1, with TRBD1 identical over 7 bases. CDR3 length: 12 amino acids. The J segment lost 4 bases and the V segment lost 5 bases, leaving 1 base of the junction unmatched. Germline V gene data show CDR1 as MDHEN and CDR2 as SYDVKM. This CDR3 reads CASSTGATEAFF. The CDR3 DNA sequence: TGTGCCAGCAGTACAGGGGCCACTGAAGCTTTCTTT.

This chain connects TRBV11-2 to TRBJ2-1; 8 bases map to TRBD2. V trimming: 1 base; J trimming: 2 bases; junction bases outside the gene matches: 4. This CDR3 contains 16 residues. CDR1 is SGHAT, CDR2 FQNNGV, per germline. The CDR3 DNA reads TGTGCCAGCAGCTTAGGTCGACTAGCGCCCTACAATGAGCAGTTCTTC. Encoded protein: CASSLGRLAPYNEQFF.

The V gene is TRBV5-1, the J gene TRBJ1-1; the D gene is possibly TRBD1 (5 bases). The ends were cut back, 4 bases at V and 1 base at J, with 14 bases in the middle. Germline V gene lookup returns CDR1 SGHRS and CDR2 YFSETQ. This CDR3 spans 15 amino acids. For the CDR3, the DNA is TGCGCCAGCAGCAGGGCAGGGAACAGGAACACTGAAGCTTTCTTT. It is translated as CASSRAGNRNTEAFF.

The CDR3 loop is CALDRAGATEAFF. In nucleotides, the CDR3 is TGTGCCTTGGACAGGGCTGGGGCCACTGAAGCTTTCTTT. The chain uses TRBV30 and TRBJ1-1; TRBD1 matches at 8 bases. V shed 7 bases, J shed 4 bases, and the junction held 8 bases outside the gene matches. Germline loops: CDR1 GTSNPN, CDR2 SVGIG (reference sequence). The CDR3 consists of 13 residues.

This chain joins TRBV10-3 and TRBJ2-2, with D maybe TRBD1 (8 bases). The germline CDR1 and CDR2 sequences are ENHRY and SYGVKD. V lost 2 bases, J lost 3 bases, and 10 bases lay in between. CDR3 length: 15 residues. Here the CDR3 reads CAISETGGDTGELFF. In nucleotides, the CDR3 is TGTGCCATCAGTGAGACAGGGGGGGACACCGGGGAGCTGTTTTTT.

The chain is built from TRBV7-8 and TRBJ2-7; 8 nucleotides agree with TRBD1. The germline gives CDR1 SGHVS, CDR2 FQNEAQ. The V segment lost 1 base and the J segment 4 bases; nucleotides outside the gene matches: 6. The CDR3 totals 15 residues. The CDR3 loop is CASSLGRTGSYEQYF. The CDR3 region has the DNA TGTGCCAGCAGCTTAGGTCGGACAGGGAGTTACGAGCAGTACTTC.

V and J are TRBV2 and TRBJ2-2; maybe TRBD1 (5 bases). V was trimmed by 7 bases and J by 4 bases, leaving 19 bases between them. The CDR3 runs 16 residues. Germline assignment: CDR1 SNHLY and CDR2 FYNNEI. CDR3 DNA sequence: TGTGCCAGCACCGGTCAGGGCAGACAATCCACCGGGGAGCTGTTTTTT. Translating it yields CASTGQGRQSTGELFF.

V gene TRBV6-5 combines with J gene TRBJ2-3; D is perhaps TRBD2 (6 bases). The CDR3 is 13 amino acids. The germline V gene has CDR1 MNHEY and CDR2 SVGAGI. The V end lost 0 bases, the J end lost 8 bases, and 9 bases lay between the germline ends. CDR3 nucleotide sequence: TGTGCCAGCAGTTACTCCCAAGCGGGTACGCAGTATTTT. Amino acid sequence: CASSYSQAGTQYF.

This chain links TRBV7-3 with TRBJ2-1; 11 bases align to TRBD2. There are 16 residues in the CDR3. Losses at the gene ends were 4 bases for V and 4 bases for J; bases not matched to a gene: 6. CDR1 and CDR2 (germline): SGHTA, FQGTGA. The CDR3 region is CASSSPTSGSYNEQFF. The CDR3 coding sequence is TGTGCCAGCAGCTCGCCAACTAGCGGGAGTTACAATGAGCAGTTCTTC.

This clone was seen a few times. The chain uses TRBV5-4 and TRBJ2-1; possible D gene TRBD2, 6 bases. Germline V gives CDR1 SGHNT, CDR2 YYREEE (reference sequence). The CDR3 totals 14 residues. V was pared by 4 bases and J by 0 bases, with 8 bases between. The CDR3 is CASSGGSSYNEQFF. As DNA, the CDR3 is TGTGCCAGCAGCGGGGGGAGCTCCTACAATGAGCAGTTCTTC.

The rearrangement links TRBV6-6 to TRBJ1-1; possibly TRBD1 for D (6 bases). The V end was cut by 5 bases, the J end by 4 bases, with 11 bases between. Per the germline V gene, CDR1 is MNHNY and CDR2 is SVGAGI (reference sequence). The length of the CDR3 is 13 residues. The CDR3 coding sequence is TGTGCCAGCAGTAAACAGGGCAGCACTGAAGCTTTCTTT. Protein: CASSKQGSTEAFF.

The chain's CDR3 is CASNRRDRDTGELFF. CDR3 in DNA: TGTGCCAGTAACCGCCGGGACAGGGACACCGGGGAGCTGTTTTTT. The chain uses TRBV19 and TRBJ2-2; 9 positions agree with TRBD1. The CDR3 is made up of 15 amino acids. Germline CDR1 and CDR2: LNHDA and SQIVND (reference sequence). Trimming took 7 bases from V and 3 from J; bases not matched to a gene: 6.

The CDR3 loop is CASSQDLRGGFGESPLHF. The CDR3 bases are TGTGCCAGCAGCCAAGATCTGAGGGGGGGATTCGGGGAATCACCCCTCCACTTT. The rearrangement joins TRBV4-2 to TRBJ1-6, with D possibly matching TRBD1 (6 bases). Trimming removed 0 bases from V and 10 bases from J, with 22 bases in between. This CDR3 has 18 amino acids. CDR1 is LGHNA, CDR2 YNFKEQ, per germline.

V is TRBV28 and J is TRBJ1-1; TRBD1 might be the D (5 bases). V lost 4 bases, J lost 0 bases, and 9 bases lay in between. The CDR3 is made up of 14 amino acids. The germline V gene encodes CDR1 MDHEN and CDR2 SYDVKM. CDR3 residues: CASSSTAMNTEAFF. The CDR3 DNA is TGTGCCAGCAGTTCGACAGCCATGAACACTGAAGCTTTCTTT. Together with reference TRBV28 and TRBJ1-1, the CDR3 gives the full variable domain: DVKVTQSSRYLVKRTGEKVFLECVQDMDHENMFWYRQDPGLGLRLIYFSYDVKMKEKGDIPEGYSVSREKKERFSLILESASTNQTSMYLCASSSTAMNTEAFFGQGTRLTVV.

J is TRBJ2-7 and V is TRBV18; D remains ambiguous. Trimming removed 6 bases from V and 8 bases from J, with 14 bases in between. The CDR3 totals 12 residues. Germline CDR1 reads KGHSH; CDR2 reads LQKENI. The CDR3 DNA sequence: TGTGCCAGCTCTCCAGATGGGCCAAAGCAGTACTTC. Amino acid sequence: CASSPDGPKQYF.

This chain uses TRBV18 with TRBJ2-3; perhaps TRBD2 as D (9 bases). The CDR3 has 19 residues. Germline V lookup: CDR1 KGHSH, CDR2 LQKENI. V was shortened by 6 bases and J by 3 bases, with 28 bases between the two germline ends. Written as DNA, the CDR3 is TGTGCCAGCTCCCCCGGGACAGGAAGAGCGGGGGGAAGGACAGATACGCAGTATTTT. It encodes CASSPGTGRAGGRTDTQYF.

This chain uses TRBV9 with TRBJ2-3; 11 positions match TRBD2. V lost 2 bases and J lost 4; bases outside the gene matches: 3. CDR3 length: 15 amino acids. Per germline, CDR1 SGDLS and CDR2 YYNGEE. CDR3 sequence reads: CASSVSGRAPDTQYF. Written as DNA, the CDR3 is TGTGCCAGCAGCGTTAGCGGGAGGGCCCCAGATACGCAGTATTTT.

This chain joins TRBV7-9 and TRBJ1-4, with 11 bases fitting TRBD1. V lost 7 bases and J lost 3; bases outside the gene matches: 10. Per the germline V gene, CDR1 is SEHNR and CDR2 is FQNEAQ (reference sequence). The CDR3 totals 17 residues. This CDR3 reads CASTADRGLKANEKLFF. CDR3 sequence (DNA): TGTGCCAGCACCGCGGACAGGGGGCTTAAAGCTAATGAAAAACTGTTTTTT.

The rearrangement joins TRBV6-5 to TRBJ2-7, with TRBD1 identical over 12 bases. The CDR3 length is 15 residues. V shed 0 bases, J shed 7 bases, and the junction held 4 bases outside the gene matches. In germline, CDR1 is MNHEY, CDR2 SVGAGI. For the CDR3, the DNA is TGTGCCAGCAGTTACTCGGGACAGGGGGCGCGTGAGCAGTACTTC. Amino acids: CASSYSGQGAREQYF.

The chain employs TRBV13 and TRBJ2-7, with 7 nucleotides matching TRBD2. V dropped 5 bases and J dropped 1; count of bases not matched to a gene: 5. This CDR3 is built from 14 residues. Per germline, CDR1 PRHDT and CDR2 FYEKMQ (reference sequence). The CDR3, as DNA: TGTGCCAGCAGCCCGGGGAGGGCGTCCTACGAGCAGTACTTC. It specifies CASSPGRASYEQYF.

Only a few counts were recorded for this clone. The rearrangement uses TRBV28 and TRBJ1-2; no clear D. Germline CDR1 and CDR2: MDHEN and SYDVKM. The ends were cut back, 5 bases at V and 4 bases at J, with 14 bases in the middle. The length of the CDR3 is 14 residues. The CDR3 protein is CASSPGLQGYGYTF. CDR3 in DNA: TGTGCCAGCAGTCCCGGACTCCAAGGCTATGGCTACACCTTC.

The chain has TRBV5-1 and TRBJ2-3, with TRBD2 identical over 13 bases. Germline trimming cut 6 bases from V and 4 bases from J; bases unmatched to any gene: 11. CDR1 is SGHRS and CDR2 is YFSETQ in the germline V gene. This CDR3 region has 17 residues. The CDR3 loop is CASTQTSGRGGADTQYF. The DNA of the CDR3 is TGCGCCAGCACCCAAACTAGCGGGAGGGGCGGAGCAGATACGCAGTATTTT.

This clone was detected only once. The chain joins TRBV5-1 to TRBJ2-7; 8 bases align to TRBD1. V shed 4 bases and J 0 bases; nucleotides not matched to a gene: 9. In germline, CDR1 is SGHRS, CDR2 YFSETQ. The CDR3 is 16 residues long. DNA of the CDR3: TGCGCCAGCAGCCTTGGAACAGGGGGTTTCTCCTACGAGCAGTACTTC. It codes for CASSLGTGGFSYEQYF.

V gene TRBV6-5 combines with J gene TRBJ1-1, with D possibly being TRBD1 (6 bases). In germline, CDR1 is MNHEY, CDR2 SVGAGI. There are 14 residues in the CDR3. V was clipped by 7 bases and J by 1 base, with 13 bases between them. CDR3 bases: TGTGCCAGCACTCCACAGGACAGGAACACTGAAGCTTTCTTT. Encoded protein: CASTPQDRNTEAFF.